This TCR beta chain was observed in a study of tumor-infiltrating lymphocytes in primary liver carcinoma. The germline gives CDR1 MNHEY, CDR2 SVGAGI. The CDR3 extends over 15 amino acids. Between the trimmed V and J ends, which lost 7 bases and 15 bases, there was a span of 28 bases. The researchers produced TCR beta cDNA from approximately 550 ng total RNA with a constant-region primer. Generation of the TCR beta libraries relied on three nested multiplex PCR rounds using slightly modified ARM-PCR. Use of TRBV1-TRBV30 forward primers with a C-beta reverse primer characterized the first two PCR rounds, which lasted roughly 11 cycles each. TCRdb reprocessed the multiplex PCR reads via MiXCR and lists one record per CDR3 protein. The sample carries 310,000 or so distinct CDR3 sequences, almost 65% recorded once. They got blood RNA out of unsorted whole blood and also pulled out germline DNA. Chronic HBV infection affected patients, none of whom had received treatment. The collection of four milliliters of peripheral blood preceded surgery.

This sequence originates from a man in his forties with primary liver carcinoma and hepatitis B virus infection. Sequencing input: peripheral blood. The chain links TRBV6-5 to TRBJ2-1, with D tentatively TRBD1 or TRBD2 (7 bases each). CDR3 nucleotide sequence: TGTGCCAGCACCCCCTTACAGGGGACTATCCTCGCATGGTTCTTC. Translated: CASTPLQGTILAWFF.